This TCR beta chain stems from a study of blood T cell repertoires in COVID-19. As for the study in general: The study drew acute and convalescent COVID-19 samples from the United States, Italy and Spain. PBMCs, B-cell-depleted T cells, or T cells were the source of the cDNA or gDNA that made up the material.

Per the study methods: Amplification with reference gene primers provided the estimates of nucleated cell counts. Method: immunoSEQ multiplex PCR; TCRdb's copy keeps in-frame clones and lacks some. V and J calls and clone size come straight from that table; D and trimming were deduced from the DNA. The data hold a few hundred thousand clones, with about 89% observed a single time. In germline, CDR1 is SGHTA, CDR2 FQGTGA. CDR3 size: 14 residues. V dropped 5 bases and J dropped 8; count of bases not matched to a gene: 11. The source material was peripheral blood. The source of this sequence is a man aged 35-49 years who had recovered from COVID-19. The chain combines TRBV7-3 with TRBJ1-2; 7 bases align to TRBD1. The CDR3 coding sequence is TGTGCCAGCAGCCCGCGACAGGGTTTGGGCGGCTACACCTTC. Its translation is CASSPRQGLGGYTF.